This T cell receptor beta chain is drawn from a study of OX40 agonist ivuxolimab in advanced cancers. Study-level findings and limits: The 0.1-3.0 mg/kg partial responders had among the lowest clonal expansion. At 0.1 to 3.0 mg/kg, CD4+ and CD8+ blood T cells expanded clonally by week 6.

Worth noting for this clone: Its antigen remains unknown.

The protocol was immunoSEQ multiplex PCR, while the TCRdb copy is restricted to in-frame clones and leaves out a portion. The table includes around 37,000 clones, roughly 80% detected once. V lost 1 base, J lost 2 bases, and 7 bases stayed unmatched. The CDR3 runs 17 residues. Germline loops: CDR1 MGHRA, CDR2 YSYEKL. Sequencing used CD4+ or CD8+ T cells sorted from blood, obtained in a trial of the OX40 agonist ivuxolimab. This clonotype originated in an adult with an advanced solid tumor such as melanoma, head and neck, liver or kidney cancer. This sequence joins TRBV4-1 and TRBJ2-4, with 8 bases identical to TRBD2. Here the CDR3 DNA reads TGCGCCAGCAGCCAAGGAGCCCCGGGAGGGCCCAAAAACATTCAGTACTTC. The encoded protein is CASSQGAPGGPKNIQYF.